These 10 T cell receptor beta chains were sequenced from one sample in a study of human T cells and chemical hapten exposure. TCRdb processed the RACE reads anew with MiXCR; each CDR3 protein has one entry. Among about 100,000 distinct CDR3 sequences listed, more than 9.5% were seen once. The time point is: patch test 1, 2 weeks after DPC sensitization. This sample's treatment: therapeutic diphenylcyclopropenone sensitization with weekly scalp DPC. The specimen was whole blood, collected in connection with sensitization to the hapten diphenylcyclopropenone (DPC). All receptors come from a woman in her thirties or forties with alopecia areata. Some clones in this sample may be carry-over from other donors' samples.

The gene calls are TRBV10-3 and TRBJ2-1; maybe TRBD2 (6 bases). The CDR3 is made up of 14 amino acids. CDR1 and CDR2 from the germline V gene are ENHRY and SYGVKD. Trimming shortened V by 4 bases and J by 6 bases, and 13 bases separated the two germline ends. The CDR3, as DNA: TGTGCCATCAGTGGGGCGGGGTCGGGCAATGAGCAGTTCTTC. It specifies CAISGAGSGNEQFF.

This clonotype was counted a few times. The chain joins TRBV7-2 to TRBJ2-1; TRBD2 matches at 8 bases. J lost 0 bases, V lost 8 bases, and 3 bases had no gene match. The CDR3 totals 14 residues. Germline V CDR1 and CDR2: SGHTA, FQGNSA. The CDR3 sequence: CASGSGSSYNEQFF. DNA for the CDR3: TGTGCCAGCGGCAGCGGGAGCTCCTACAATGAGCAGTTCTTC.

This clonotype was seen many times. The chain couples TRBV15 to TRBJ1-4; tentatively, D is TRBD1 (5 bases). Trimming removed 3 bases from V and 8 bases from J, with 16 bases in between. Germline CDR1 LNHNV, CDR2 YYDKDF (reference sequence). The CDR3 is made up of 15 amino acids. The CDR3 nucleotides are TGTGCCACCAGCAGTCGATCCGGGACGCCAGAAAAACTGTTTTTT. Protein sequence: CATSSRSGTPEKLFF.

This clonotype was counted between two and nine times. As DNA, the CDR3 is TGTGCCAGCAGCGTAGTCGCCGGCGGAGACTATGGCTACACCTTC. It translates to CASSVVAGGDYGYTF. This chain links TRBV9 with TRBJ1-2; D is ambiguous. CDR3 length: 15 amino acids. Germline V CDR1 and CDR2: SGDLS, YYNGEE. The V and J ends lost 0 bases and 3 bases respectively, with 12 bases between them.

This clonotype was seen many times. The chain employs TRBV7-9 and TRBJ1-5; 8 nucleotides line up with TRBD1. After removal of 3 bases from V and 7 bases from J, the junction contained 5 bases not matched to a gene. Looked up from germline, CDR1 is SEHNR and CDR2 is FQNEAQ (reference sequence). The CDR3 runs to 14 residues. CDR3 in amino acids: CASSFGQGGQPQHF. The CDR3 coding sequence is TGTGCCAGCAGCTTCGGACAGGGAGGGCAGCCCCAGCATTTT.

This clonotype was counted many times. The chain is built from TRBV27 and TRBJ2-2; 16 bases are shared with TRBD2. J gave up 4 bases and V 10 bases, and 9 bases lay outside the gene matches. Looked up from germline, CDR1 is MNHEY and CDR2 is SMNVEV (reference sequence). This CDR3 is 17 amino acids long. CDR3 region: CATRGLAGGLRTGELFF. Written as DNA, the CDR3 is TGTGCCACCCGGGGACTAGCGGGAGGGCTGCGCACCGGGGAGCTGTTTTTT.

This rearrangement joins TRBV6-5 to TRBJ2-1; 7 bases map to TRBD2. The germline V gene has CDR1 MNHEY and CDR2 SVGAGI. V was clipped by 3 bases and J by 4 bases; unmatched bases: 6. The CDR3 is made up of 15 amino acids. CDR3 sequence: CASSYNGGWYNEQFF. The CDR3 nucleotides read TGTGCCAGCAGTTATAACGGGGGGTGGTACAATGAGCAGTTCTTC.

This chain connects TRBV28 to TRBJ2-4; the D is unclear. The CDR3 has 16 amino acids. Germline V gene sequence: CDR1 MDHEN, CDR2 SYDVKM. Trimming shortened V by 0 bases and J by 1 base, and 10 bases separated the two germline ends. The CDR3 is CASSLWTQEAKNIQYF. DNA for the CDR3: TGTGCCAGCAGTTTATGGACCCAGGAGGCCAAAAACATTCAGTACTTC.

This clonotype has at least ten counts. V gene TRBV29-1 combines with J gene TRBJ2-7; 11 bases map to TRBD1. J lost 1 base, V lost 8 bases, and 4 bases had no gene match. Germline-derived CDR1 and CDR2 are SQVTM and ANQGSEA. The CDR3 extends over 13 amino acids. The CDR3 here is CSQGTGGSYEQYF. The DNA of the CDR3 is TGCAGCCAAGGGACAGGGGGTTCCTACGAGCAGTACTTC.

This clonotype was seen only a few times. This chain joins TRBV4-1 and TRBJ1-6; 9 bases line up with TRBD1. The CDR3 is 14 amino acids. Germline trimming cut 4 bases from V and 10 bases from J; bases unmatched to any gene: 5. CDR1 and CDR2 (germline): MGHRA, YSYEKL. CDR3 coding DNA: TGCGCCAGCAGCCTCCGGGACAGGGCCTCACCCCTCCACTTT. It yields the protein CASSLRDRASPLHF.